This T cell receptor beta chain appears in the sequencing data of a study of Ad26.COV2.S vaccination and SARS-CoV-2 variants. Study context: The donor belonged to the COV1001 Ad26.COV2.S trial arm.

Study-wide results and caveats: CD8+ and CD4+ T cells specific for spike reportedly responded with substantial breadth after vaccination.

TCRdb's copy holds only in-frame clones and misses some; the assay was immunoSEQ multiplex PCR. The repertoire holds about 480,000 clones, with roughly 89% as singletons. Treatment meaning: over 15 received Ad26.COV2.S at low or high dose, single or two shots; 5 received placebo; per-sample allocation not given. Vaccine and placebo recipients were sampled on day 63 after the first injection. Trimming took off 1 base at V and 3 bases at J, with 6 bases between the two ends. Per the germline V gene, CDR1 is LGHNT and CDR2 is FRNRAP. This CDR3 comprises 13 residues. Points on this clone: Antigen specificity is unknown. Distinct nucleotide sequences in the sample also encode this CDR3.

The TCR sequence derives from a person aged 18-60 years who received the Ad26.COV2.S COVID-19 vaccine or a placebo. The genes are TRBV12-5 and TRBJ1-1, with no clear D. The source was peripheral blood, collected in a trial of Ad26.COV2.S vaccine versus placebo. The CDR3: CASGLGRYTEAFF. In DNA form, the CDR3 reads TGTGCTAGTGGTTTGGGTCGGTACACTGAAGCTTTCTTT.